One and the same sample provided the 8 T cell receptor beta chains below, sequenced in a study of a mutant IDH1 vaccine in newly diagnosed glioma. Repertoires were generated with immunoSEQ multiplex PCR, while TCRdb's copy carries only in-frame clones and drops some. Altogether about 59,000 clones are present, around 83% being singletons, with the ten largest covering about 3.8%. Noted time point: week 47, end of study. A single vaccine dose contained 300 ug of mutant IDH1 20-mer peptide, and topical imiquimod was used with it. Antigen specificity for these receptors is unknown. The sample was PBMCs, taken from a glioma patient whose treatment included an IDH1 peptide vaccine. The receptors originated from a man aged 30 to 45 with glioma.

CDR3 sequence: CASSPRGSQPQHF. The CDR3 bases are TGTGCCAGTAGTCCCAGGGGCTCTCAGCCCCAGCATTTT. This rearrangement joins TRBV19 to TRBJ1-5; maybe TRBD1 (6 bases). The germline gives CDR1 LNHDA, CDR2 SQIVND (reference sequence). Trimming removed 5 bases from V and 6 bases from J, with 11 bases in between. The CDR3 has 13 residues.

This clone was counted between two and nine times. The V call is TRBV18, the J call TRBJ1-2, with D possibly matching TRBD1 (5 bases). The germline V gene has CDR1 KGHSH and CDR2 LQKENI. The CDR3 is 14 residues long. V lost 4 bases and J lost 0, with 9 bases in between. CDR3 DNA: TGTGCCAGCTCACGTGGACAAACTAACTATGGCTACACCTTC. Protein product: CASSRGQTNYGYTF.

The rearrangement links TRBV28 to TRBJ1-2, with D maybe TRBD1 (5 bases). The CDR3 loop spans 11 amino acids. The germline V gene has CDR1 MDHEN and CDR2 SYDVKM. V was trimmed by 5 bases and J by 8 bases, leaving 9 bases between them. CDR3: CASSSRVGYTF. As DNA, the CDR3 is TGTGCCAGCAGTAGCAGGGTCGGCTACACCTTC.

This chain links TRBV7-6 with TRBJ2-2; 11 bases map to TRBD2. The ends lost 6 bases at V and 7 bases at J; junction bases unmatched: 4. Germline V gene sequence: CDR1 SGHVS, CDR2 FNYEAQ. The CDR3 covers 14 residues. The CDR3 loop reads CASRGTSGYGELFF. The CDR3 nucleotides are TGTGCCAGCAGGGGGACTAGCGGATACGGGGAGCTGTTTTTT.

In this sample, this clone turned up a few times. This sequence joins TRBV10-3 and TRBJ2-5, with unresolved D. Near its end, the DNA agrees better with TRBJ2-7, so the J call may be wrong. This CDR3 contains 14 residues. Germline V gene lookup returns CDR1 ENHRY and CDR2 SYGVKD. The CDR3 coding sequence is TGTGCCATCAGTGGCCTCACGGAACCCTACGAGCAGTACTTC. Its translation: CAISGLTEPYEQYF.

The CDR3 bases are TGTGCCAGCAGCTTAGCTAGGGACTCTGGAAACACCATATATTTT. Its translation is CASSLARDSGNTIYF. This sequence joins TRBV7-9 and TRBJ1-3; no definite D call. Per the germline V gene, CDR1 is SEHNR and CDR2 is FQNEAQ (reference sequence). The CDR3 spans 15 residues. The V end was cut by 0 bases, the J end by 0 bases, with 6 bases between.

This chain links TRBV2 with TRBJ1-1; the D gene is possibly TRBD1 (6 bases). The germline V gene has CDR1 SNHLY and CDR2 FYNNEI. V shed 6 bases and J shed 0 bases, with 11 bases lying between them. The CDR3 contains 14 residues. The CDR3: CASRQGAMNTEAFF. CDR3 in DNA: TGTGCCAGCAGACAGGGAGCTATGAACACTGAAGCTTTCTTT.

This rearrangement joins TRBV15 to TRBJ1-1; TRBD1 matches 10 bases. Germline values: CDR1 LNHNV, CDR2 YYDKDF (reference sequence). The CDR3 length is 17 residues. J gave up 0 bases and V 6 bases, and 10 bases lay outside the gene matches. The CDR3 bases are TGTGCCACCAGGGAGAGGACAGGGGGGTCCTTGAACACTGAAGCTTTCTTT. The encoded protein is CATRERTGGSLNTEAFF.